A single sample gave rise to the 18 T cell receptor delta chains below, sequenced in a study of γδ T cells in repeated Plasmodium falciparum infection. Vgamma9/Vdelta2+ and Vdelta2-negative gammadelta T cells were flow-sorted from PBMC for bulk sequencing. TCRdb reprocessed the multiplex PCR reads through CATT. The sample has about 93,000 delta-chain clones; approximately 0.92% are singletons. The sample consisted of gamma-delta T cells from blood. These receptors came from a pool of human donors (malaria-infected and uninfected, not separated).

This clone appeared many times. The chain has TRDV1 and TRDJ1; 12 bases match TRDD3. This CDR3 contains 27 residues. The junction had 33 bases not matched to a gene; V was cut back by 1 base and J by 0 bases. CDR1 is TSWWSYY and CDR2 is QGS in the germline V gene. CDR3 sequence (DNA): TGTGCTCTTGGGGAACGTCGGCCTTCCTACGCCGGTACTGGGGGATACCCGGTTTCACTTTACACCGATAAACTCATCTTT. It translates to CALGERRPSYAGTGGYPVSLYTDKLIF.

This clone was counted ten times or more. A far larger clone is just one base off, so this is likely a read error. This same CDR3 is encoded by further DNA sequences in the sample. This chain connects TRDV2 to TRDJ1, with D perhaps matching TRDD3 (5 bases). No J gene is reported in TCRdb; it was inferred here by comparing the DNA with germline. CDR3 length equals 14 residues. V was cut by 3 bases and J by 0 bases, with 10 bases left in between. Germline V gene sequence: CDR1 GEAIGNYY, CDR2 EKD. The CDR3 protein is CACDRWGNTDKLIF. Written as DNA, the CDR3 is TGTGCCTGTGACCGGTGGGGAAACACCGATAAACTCATCTTT.

Details on this clone: Translating this DNA gives a protein that differs at residue 5 from the TCRdb one, which belongs to a much larger clone; a read error is likely, and the protein shown is this translation. The chain links TRDV1 to TRDJ1, with 12 bases lining up with TRDD3. The J gene, not given by TCRdb, was assigned here from a germline match of the nucleotide sequence. Germline V gene sequence: CDR1 TSWWSYY, CDR2 QGS. This CDR3 spans 22 amino acids. The J segment lost 3 bases and the V segment lost 5 bases, leaving 25 bases of the junction unmatched. CDR3 DNA: TGTGCTCTTGGGAAAACCTTTGGTTCCTACGAAGAGGCTGGGGGATACGCCGATAAACTCATCTTT. Residues: CALGKTFGSYEEAGGYADKLIF.

Only a few counts were recorded for this clone. TCRdb has a much larger clone's protein, which differs at residue 7 from the translation of this DNA, likely because of a read error; what is shown is the protein translated from the DNA. The rearrangement uses TRDV1 and TRDJ1; TRDD3 aligns across 11 bases. No J gene is reported in TCRdb; it was inferred here by comparing the DNA with germline. The length of the CDR3 is 19 residues. The J segment lost 2 bases and the V segment lost 1 base, leaving 12 bases of the junction unmatched. Germline CDR1 is TSWWSYY and CDR2 is QGS. In DNA, the CDR3 is TGTGCTCTTGGGGAACCCGCGGCAGACTGGGGGATAGGGACCGATAAACTCATCTTT. Its translation: CALGEPAADWGIGTDKLIF.

As to this clone: This likely traces to a read error, being one base from a far larger clone. This specimen includes other DNA sequences encoding the same CDR3. The J gene is uncalled and the V gene is TRDV2; no DNA check was done on the table's D call, TRDD3. This CDR3 comprises 15 residues. Germline V gene data show CDR1 as GEAIGNYY and CDR2 as EKD. The CDR3 nucleotides are TGTGCCTGTGACAAACTGGGGGATACGCGTCGCCTTCTCATCTTT. This encodes CACDKLGDTRRLLIF.

This clone was counted between two and nine times. TCRdb attributes to this sequence the protein of a much larger clone, which differs from the DNA translation at residue 5; a read error is likely, and the protein displayed is translated from the DNA. The rearrangement links TRDV1 to TRDJ1, with 9 bases that match TRDD3. As TCRdb names no J gene, one was assigned here on the basis of a DNA match to germline. The CDR3 runs 19 residues. CDR1 and CDR2 (germline): TSWWSYY, QGS. J was trimmed by 7 bases and V by 4 bases; bases with no gene match: 22. The CDR3 loop reads CALGGLYPRQLGEPSKLIF. CDR3 bases: TGTGCTCTTGGGGGACTTTACCCACGCCAACTGGGGGAACCATCTAAACTCATCTTT.

This clone was recorded at least ten times. The protein that TCRdb holds for this DNA derives from a much larger clone and differs from the translated DNA at residue 17, which likely indicates a read error; the protein shown here is translated from the DNA. The chain is built from TRDV1 and TRDJ1, with 10 bases that match TRDD3. TCRdb gives no J gene; it was assigned here by matching the DNA to germline. CDR1 is TSWWSYY and CDR2 is QGS in the germline V gene. The CDR3 totals 21 residues. Germline trimming cut 3 bases from V and 7 bases from J; bases unmatched to any gene: 26. The CDR3 coding sequence is TGTGCTCTTGGGGATATAGTTTTCCCCTTACTGGGGGATGGGTCTACTGGTAAACTCATCTTT. Translation: CALGDIVFPLLGDGSTGKLIF.

This clone was recorded at least ten times. A single base is all that separates this from a far larger clone, so a read error is likely. The same CDR3 is also encoded by other DNA sequences in this sample. The chain joins TRDV1 to TRDJ1, with a possible D match to TRDD3 (6 bases). Per germline, CDR1 TSWWSYY and CDR2 QGS. The CDR3 runs 15 residues. CDR3 sequence reads: CALGEVEDTTDKLIF. The CDR3 nucleotides read TGTGCCCTTGGGGAAGTAGAGGATACAACCGATAAACTCATCTTT.

Concerning this clone: TCRdb lists the protein of a much larger clone for this DNA, which differs at residue 6, so this is likely a read error; the protein given here is translated from the DNA itself. V is TRDV1 and J is TRDJ1; possible D gene TRDD3, 6 bases. Germline matching of the DNA provided the J gene here, since TCRdb leaves it blank. Between the trimmed V and J ends, which lost 5 bases and 0 bases, there was a span of 25 bases. CDR1 and CDR2 from the germline V gene are TSWWSYY and QGS. The CDR3 runs to 19 residues. The CDR3 loop reads CALGSSIRGFRSYTDKLIF. In DNA form, the CDR3 reads TGTGCTCTTGGGTCCTCCATCCGGGGATTCCGATCGTACACCGATAAACTCATCTTT.

This clone was observed a few times. TCRdb pairs this DNA with a much larger clone's protein that differs at residue 10, likely a read error; the protein shown was translated from the DNA. J is TRDJ1 and V is TRDV2, with D hard to call. This CDR3 is built from 17 residues. V lost 2 bases and J lost 0, with 18 bases in between. The germline CDR1 and CDR2 sequences are GEAIGNYY and EKD. The CDR3 region has the DNA TGTGCCTGTGACAGTGCGGTTACCCCCTCGTACACCGATAAACTCATCTTT. This encodes CACDSAVTPSYTDKLIF.

This clone has just a few counts. The mismatch at residue 5 between this DNA's translation and the TCRdb protein of a much larger clone likely reflects a read error; the protein shown is translated from the DNA. The chain has TRDV1 and TRDJ1; 7 positions match TRDD3. The J segment lost 0 bases and the V segment lost 4 bases, leaving 8 bases of the junction unmatched. The CDR3 runs to 16 residues. CDR1 is TSWWSYY and CDR2 is QGS in the germline V gene. The CDR3 DNA reads as TGTGCTCTTGGGGGCCCATACTGGGGCTACACCGATAAACTCATCTTT. Its protein product is CALGGPYWGYTDKLIF.

Notes on this clone: The protein held in TCRdb is that of a much larger clone and does not match this DNA's translation at residue 10, likely because of a read error; the protein shown is translated from the DNA. The chain employs TRDV2 and TRDJ2; 7 bases match TRDD3. Germline matching of the DNA provided the J gene here, since TCRdb leaves it blank. The CDR3 loop spans 18 amino acids. CDR1 and CDR2 from the germline V gene are GEAIGNYY and EKD. With V trimmed by 0 bases and J by 0 bases, 9 bases remained unmatched. CDR3 coding DNA: TGTGCCTGTGACACCGTTCTGGGGGGGGCCGCTTTGACAGCACAACTCTTCTTT. It encodes CACDTVLGGAALTAQLFF.

About this clone itself: TCRdb assigns this DNA the protein of a much larger clone, which departs from its translation at residue 9; this likely reflects a read error, and the protein shown comes from translating the DNA. The V gene is TRDV1, the J gene TRDJ1; D might be TRDD3 (5 bases). Assignment of the J gene here rests on matching the DNA to germline, because TCRdb gives none. The CDR3 is 19 amino acids. In germline, CDR1 is TSWWSYY, CDR2 QGS. Trimming cost V 0 bases and J 7 bases, with 27 bases left between them. The CDR3 sequence: CALGELGIHTELGRSKLIF. In DNA, the CDR3 is TGTGCTCTTGGGGAACTCGGGATCCATACCGAATTAGGAAGGAGTAAACTCATCTTT.

A remark on this clone: The protein in TCRdb stems from a much larger clone and differs at residue 4 from this DNA's translation, likely a read error; here the protein is translated from the DNA. Additional DNA sequences in this sample encode the identical CDR3. This chain links TRDV2 with TRDJ1, with D perhaps matching TRDD2 or TRDD3 (6 bases each). CDR3 length: 19 amino acids. The germline CDR1 and CDR2 sequences are GEAIGNYY and EKD. V gave up 5 bases and J gave up 0 bases, with 27 bases separating them. The CDR3 region is CACGTGSYTGLLYTDKLIF. In DNA form, the CDR3 reads TGTGCCTGTGGCACGGGGTCCTACACTGGGCTACTTTACACCGATAAACTCATCTTT.

Remarks on this clone: The mismatch at residue 4 between this DNA's translation and the TCRdb protein of a much larger clone likely reflects a read error; the protein shown is translated from the DNA. This chain connects TRDV2 to TRDJ3; 10 bases are a match to TRDD3. This CDR3 spans 22 amino acids. Germline V gene lookup returns CDR1 GEAIGNYY and CDR2 EKD. V shed 5 bases, J shed 5 bases, and the junction held 23 bases outside the gene matches. The CDR3: CACGSVTQPGDTTTRDTRQMFF. The CDR3 coding sequence is TGTGCCTGTGGCTCCGTTACCCAACCGGGGGATACGACTACCCGGGACACCCGACAGATGTTTTTC.

This clone was seen more than once but under ten times. The mismatch at residue 15 between this DNA's translation and the TCRdb protein of a much larger clone likely reflects a read error; the protein shown is translated from the DNA. No call exists for the J gene, whereas the V gene is TRDV1. The germline V gene has CDR1 TSWWSYY and CDR2 QGS. The CDR3 is 17 amino acids. The CDR3 region is CALAGPPVPLPTDKPIF. CDR3 nucleotides: TGTGCTCTTGCTGGTCCTCCGGTCCCTTTGCCCACCGATAAACCCATCTTT.

About this clone: This likely traces to a read error, being one base from a far larger clone. Different DNA sequences within this sample yield the same CDR3. The chain uses TRDV3 and TRDJ1; D ambiguous. There are 16 residues in the CDR3. Germline-derived CDR1 and CDR2 are TVYSNPD and GDNSRS (reference sequence). The CDR3 bases are TGTGCCTTCATCCGACCCTGTCGGGGTTACACAGATAAACTCATCTTT. Its translation: CAFIRPCRGYTDKLIF.

The table lists this clone with many counts. The chain joins TRDV2 to TRDJ1, with TRDD3 as a possible D gene (5 bases). CDR1 and CDR2 (germline): GEAIGNYY, EKD. The CDR3 extends over 18 amino acids. V shed 2 bases and J shed 0 bases, with 21 bases lying between them. CDR3 amino acids: CACDILVGDRLYTDKLIF. CDR3 coding DNA: TGTGCCTGTGACATACTGGTAGGGGACCGCCTGTACACCGATAAACTCATCTTT.